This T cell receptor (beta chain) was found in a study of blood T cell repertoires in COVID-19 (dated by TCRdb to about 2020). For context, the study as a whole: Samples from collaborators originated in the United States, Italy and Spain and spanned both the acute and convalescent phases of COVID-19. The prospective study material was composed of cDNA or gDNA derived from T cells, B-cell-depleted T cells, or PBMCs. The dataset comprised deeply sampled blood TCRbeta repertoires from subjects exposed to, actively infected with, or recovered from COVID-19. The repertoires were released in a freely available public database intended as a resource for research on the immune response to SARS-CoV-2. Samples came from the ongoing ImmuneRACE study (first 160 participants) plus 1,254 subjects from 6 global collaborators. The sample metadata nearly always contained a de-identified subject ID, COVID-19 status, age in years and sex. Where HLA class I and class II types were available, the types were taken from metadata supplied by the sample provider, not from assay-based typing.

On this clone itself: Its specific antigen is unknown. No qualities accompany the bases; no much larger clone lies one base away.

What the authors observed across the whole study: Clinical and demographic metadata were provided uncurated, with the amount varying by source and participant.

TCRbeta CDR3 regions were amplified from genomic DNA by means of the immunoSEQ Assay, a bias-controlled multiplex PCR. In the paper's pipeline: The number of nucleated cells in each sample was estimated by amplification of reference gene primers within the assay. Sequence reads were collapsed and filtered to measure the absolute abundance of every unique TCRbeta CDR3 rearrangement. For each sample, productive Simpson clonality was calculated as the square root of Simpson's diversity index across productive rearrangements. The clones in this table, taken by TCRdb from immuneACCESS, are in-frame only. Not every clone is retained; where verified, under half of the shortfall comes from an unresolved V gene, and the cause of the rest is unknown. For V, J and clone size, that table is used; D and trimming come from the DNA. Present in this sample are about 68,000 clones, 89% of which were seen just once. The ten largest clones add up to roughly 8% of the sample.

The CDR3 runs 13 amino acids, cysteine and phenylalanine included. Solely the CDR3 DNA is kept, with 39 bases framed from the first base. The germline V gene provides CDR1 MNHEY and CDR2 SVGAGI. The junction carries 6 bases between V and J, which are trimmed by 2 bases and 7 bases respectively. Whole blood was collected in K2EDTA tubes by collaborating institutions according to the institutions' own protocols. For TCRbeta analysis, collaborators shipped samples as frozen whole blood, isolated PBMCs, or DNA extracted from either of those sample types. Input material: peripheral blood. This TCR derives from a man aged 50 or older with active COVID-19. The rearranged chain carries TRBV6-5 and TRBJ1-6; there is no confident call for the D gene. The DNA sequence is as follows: TGTGCCAGCAGTTACGGGCCCAATTCACCCCTCCACTTT. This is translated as CASSYGPNSPLHF.